Following are 24 T cell receptor beta chains from one sample sequenced in a study of radiotherapy plus CTLA-4 blockade in lung cancer. Clones were read by immunoSEQ multiplex PCR, and TCRdb kept only the in-frame ones, dropping some. This sample has 80,000 to 100,000 clones, with about four fifths found just once. Here the sequenced sample was peripheral blood, taken from a patient treated with radiotherapy plus ipilimumab. The receptors were sampled from a human donor with non-small cell lung cancer who had a partial response to radiotherapy plus ipilimumab. Some clones in this sample may be carry-over from other donors' samples.

The rearrangement uses TRBV19 and TRBJ1-1, with D maybe TRBD1 (5 bases). With 2 bases removed from V and 5 bases from J, the gap between germline ends came to 12 bases. Germline V gene sequence: CDR1 LNHDA, CDR2 SQIVND (reference sequence). The CDR3 consists of 14 residues. The CDR3 reads CASSINQGRTEAFF. DNA of the CDR3: TGTGCCAGTAGTATAAACCAGGGAAGGACTGAAGCTTTCTTT. Supplemented by reference TRBV19 and TRBJ1-1, the full variable domain reads DGGITQSPKYLFRKEGQNVTLSCEQNLNHDAMYWYRQDPGQGLRLIYYSQIVNDFQKGDIAEGYSVSREKKESFPLTVTSAQKNPTAFYLCASSINQGRTEAFFGQGTRLTVV.

This chain links TRBV30 with TRBJ2-1; 7 bases are shared with TRBD2. In germline, CDR1 is GTSNPN, CDR2 SVGIG (reference sequence). The CDR3 covers 12 residues. V was clipped by 2 bases and J by 7 bases; unmatched bases: 2. CDR3 region: CAWSSSGNEQFF. The DNA for the CDR3 is TGTGCCTGGAGTAGTAGCGGGAATGAGCAGTTCTTC. Using reference TRBV30 and TRBJ2-1 for the parts outside the CDR3, the full variable domain is SQTIHQWPATLVQPVGSPLSLECTVEGTSNPNLYWYRQAAGRGLQLLFYSVGIGQISSEVPQNLSASRPQDRQFILSSKKLLLSDSGFYLCAWSSSGNEQFFGPGTRLTVL.

This clone has a single count. This chain uses TRBV5-4 with TRBJ2-6, with D uncertain. This CDR3 region has 16 residues. Trimming stripped 3 bases from V and 0 bases from J, with 10 bases between. CDR1 and CDR2 (germline): SGHNT, YYREEE (reference sequence). This CDR3 is CASSSVRNSGANVLTF. In DNA form, the CDR3 reads TGTGCCAGCAGCTCAGTGAGGAACTCTGGGGCCAACGTCCTGACTTTC.

V usage is TRBV7-2 and J usage is TRBJ2-3; 8 nucleotides agree with TRBD2. CDR3 size: 16 residues. With 0 bases clipped from V and 1 base from J, the junction kept 3 bases outside the gene matches. CDR1 is SGHTA and CDR2 is FQGNSA in the germline V gene. The CDR3 DNA reads as TGTGCCAGCAGCTTAGCGTCGCGGGGGGGCACAGATACGCAGTATTTT. Amino acid sequence: CASSLASRGGTDTQYF.

V is TRBV6-5 and J is TRBJ2-7, with a tentative D call TRBD1 (7 bases). CDR1 and CDR2 from the germline V gene are MNHEY and SVGAGI. The V gene lost 6 bases and the J gene lost 6 bases, with 18 bases spanning the gap. The CDR3 covers 14 residues. The CDR3 bases are TGTGCCAGCAGCCCAGGGGGGCGCCTTCTCGAGCAGTACTTC. It codes for CASSPGGRLLEQYF.

Here the CDR3 DNA reads TGCGCCAGCAGCTTGGTTGCGGGGGCCCCAGGCGGGACCCAGTACTTC. Encoded protein: CASSLVAGAPGGTQYF. The chain combines TRBV5-1 with TRBJ2-5; TRBD2 might be the D (7 bases). V gave up 0 bases and J gave up 7 bases, with 19 bases separating them. Germline V gives CDR1 SGHRS, CDR2 YFSETQ. The CDR3 length is 16 residues.

The chain links TRBV11-3 to TRBJ2-1; 7 nucleotides line up with TRBD2. This CDR3 has 14 residues. V shed 1 base, J shed 9 bases, and the junction held 6 bases outside the gene matches. The germline V gene has CDR1 SGHNT and CDR2 YENEEA. The CDR3 reads CASSLGTRYGEQFF. For the CDR3, the DNA is TGTGCCAGCAGCTTAGGGACTAGGTATGGTGAGCAGTTCTTC.

V gene TRBV5-4 combines with J gene TRBJ2-5, with 10 positions matching TRBD2. Germline loops: CDR1 SGHNT, CDR2 YYREEE (reference sequence). The CDR3 contains 16 residues. The V segment lost 3 bases and the J segment 2 bases; nucleotides outside the gene matches: 7. Here the CDR3 reads CASSSLAGRRQETQYF. Here the CDR3 DNA reads TGTGCCAGCAGCTCACTAGCGGGGAGGCGGCAAGAGACCCAGTACTTC. The full variable domain, its missing parts supplied by reference TRBV5-4 and TRBJ2-5, is ETGVTQSPTHLIKTRGQQVTLRCSSQSGHNTVSWYQQALGQGPQFIFQYYREEENGRGNFPPRFSGLQFPNYSSELNVNALELDDSALYLCASSSLAGRRQETQYFGPGTRLLVL.

CDR3: CASSSGVPPYRTLHF. CDR3 sequence (DNA): TGTGCCAGCAGTTCGGGGGTCCCACCCTATCGGACCCTCCACTTT. This chain connects TRBV28 to TRBJ1-6, with D perhaps matching TRBD1 (5 bases). This CDR3 is built from 15 residues. V lost 4 bases and J lost 14, with 21 bases in between. Germline CDR1 and CDR2: MDHEN and SYDVKM. The full variable domain, rest sourced from reference TRBV28 and TRBJ1-6, is DVKVTQSSRYLVKRTGEKVFLECVQDMDHENMFWYRQDPGLGLRLIYFSYDVKMKEKGDIPEGYSVSREKKERFSLILESASTNQTSMYLCASSSGVPPYRTLHFGNGTRLTVT.

This rearrangement joins TRBV11-2 to TRBJ2-2; 8 nucleotides match TRBD2. The CDR3 contains 17 residues. V shed 3 bases, J shed 8 bases, and the junction held 14 bases outside the gene matches. Germline V CDR1 and CDR2: SGHAT, FQNNGV. The CDR3 nucleotides read TGTGCCAGCAGCTTTATAGCGGGAAGGAATTTTCTTGGGGAGCTGTTTTTT. Protein sequence: CASSFIAGRNFLGELFF.

The chain recombines TRBV11-2 with TRBJ2-3; no reliable D call. Germline V gene sequence: CDR1 SGHAT, CDR2 FQNNGV. V shed 5 bases and J shed 0 bases, with 15 bases lying between them. The CDR3 has 16 residues. DNA of the CDR3: TGTGCCAGCAGCCTCAATTGGGCCTCAAGCACAGATACGCAGTATTTT. Protein product: CASSLNWASSTDTQYF.

The chain employs TRBV27 and TRBJ2-1; 7 positions match TRBD1. The CDR3 consists of 17 residues. Trimming removed 5 bases from V and 0 bases from J; junction bases left unmatched: 10. CDR1 MNHEY and CDR2 SMNVEV come from the germline V gene (reference sequence). The DNA for the CDR3 is TGTGCCAGCAGTCCTAATAGAAACAGGGGCTCCTACAATGAGCAGTTCTTC. Its translation: CASSPNRNRGSYNEQFF.

The chain links TRBV4-1 to TRBJ2-5; TRBD1 aligns across 8 bases. This CDR3 has 15 amino acids. Trimming cost V 2 bases and J 5 bases; bases outside gene matches: 7. CDR1 and CDR2 (germline): MGHRA, YSYEKL. CDR3 amino acids: CASSQPGQGVETQYF. Here the CDR3 DNA reads TGCGCCAGCAGCCAACCTGGACAGGGCGTGGAGACCCAGTACTTC.

J is TRBJ2-5 and V is TRBV19; TRBD2 agrees at 10 bases. The CDR3 sequence is 16 residues long. Germline V CDR1 and CDR2: LNHDA, SQIVND (reference sequence). V shed 5 bases, J shed 2 bases, and the junction held 8 bases outside the gene matches. CDR3: CASSRGLAPKQETQYF. The CDR3 coding sequence is TGTGCCAGTAGTCGGGGACTAGCGCCGAAACAAGAGACCCAGTACTTC.

This rearrangement joins TRBV5-1 to TRBJ1-2, with D possibly matching TRBD1 (5 bases). CDR3 length equals 16 residues. Germline CDR1 and CDR2: SGHRS and YFSETQ. V was pared by 0 bases and J by 7 bases, with 19 bases between. This CDR3 is CASSLALGPREGGYTF. The CDR3 DNA reads TGCGCCAGCAGCTTGGCCTTGGGGCCGCGGGAGGGTGGCTACACCTTC.

This clone was counted once. V usage is TRBV30 and J usage is TRBJ1-2; a possible D gene is TRBD1 (6 bases). The CDR3 runs 14 residues. Between the trimmed V and J ends, which lost 1 base and 3 bases, there was a span of 12 bases. The germline CDR1 and CDR2 sequences are GTSNPN and SVGIG (reference sequence). In DNA form, the CDR3 reads TGTGCCTGGAGTGATACAGGGACACACTATGGCTACACCTTC. This translates into CAWSDTGTHYGYTF.

The chain carries TRBV7-2 and TRBJ2-1, with D possibly TRBD1 on 6 matching bases. V was cut by 3 bases and J by 13 bases, with 16 bases left in between. CDR1 and CDR2 (germline): SGHTA, FQGNSA. This CDR3 spans 13 amino acids. CDR3 coding DNA: TGTGCCAGCAGCTTGGGGGCTTTGGGGCCCCAGTTCTTC. Its translation is CASSLGALGPQFF.

The V call is TRBV29-1, the J call TRBJ2-6; D is ambiguous. The CDR3 length is 13 residues. Germline CDR1 and CDR2: SQVTM and ANQGSEA. Trimming stripped 5 bases from V and 3 bases from J, with 8 bases between. The DNA for the CDR3 is TGCAGCGTTAGAGTCGGTGGGGCCAACGTCCTGACTTTC. It translates to CSVRVGGANVLTF.

The genes are TRBV5-1 and TRBJ2-5; 7 bases agree with TRBD1. The J call may be mistaken, given a closer DNA end match to TRBJ2-7. CDR3 length equals 12 residues. The V gene's germline CDR1 is SGHRS and CDR2 YFSETQ. The CDR3, as DNA: TGCGCCAGCGGACCGGGACAGTACGAGCAGTACTTC. Amino acids: CASGPGQYEQYF.

This clone was observed a few times. V and J are TRBV19 and TRBJ2-3; 9 nucleotides line up with TRBD1. The CDR3 is made up of 13 amino acids. Germline loops: CDR1 LNHDA, CDR2 SQIVND (reference sequence). With V trimmed by 10 bases and J by 4 bases, 6 bases remained unmatched. CDR3 coding DNA: TGTGCCACCTGGACAGGGGTAGCAGATACGCAGTATTTT. Translated: CATWTGVADTQYF.

The rearrangement uses TRBV7-2 and TRBJ2-7; 9 bases agree with TRBD2. CDR3 size: 13 residues. V gave up 1 base and J gave up 7 bases; unmatched junction bases: 2. Germline V CDR1 and CDR2: SGHTA, FQGNSA. The CDR3 bases are TGTGCCAGCAGCTTAGGGCTAGCGGGGGAGCAGTACTTC. As protein: CASSLGLAGEQYF.

A note on this clone: The same CDR3 can be traced to other DNA sequences in this sample. The chain couples TRBV9 to TRBJ1-1; the D is unclear. Looked up from germline, CDR1 is SGDLS and CDR2 is YYNGEE. Trimming took off 0 bases at V and 2 bases at J, with 8 bases between the two ends. The CDR3 runs 14 residues. CDR3 coding DNA: TGTGCCAGCAGCGTAGGGGGAGTAAACACTGAAGCTTTCTTT. Protein: CASSVGGVNTEAFF.

This chain joins TRBV2 and TRBJ2-1, with D possibly being TRBD1 (5 bases). The germline V gene encodes CDR1 SNHLY and CDR2 FYNNEI. This CDR3 contains 13 residues. V gave up 5 bases and J gave up 7 bases, with 12 bases separating them. The CDR3: CASSQNQGNEQFF. For the CDR3, the DNA is TGTGCCAGCAGTCAAAATCAGGGAAATGAGCAGTTCTTC. Together with reference TRBV2 and TRBJ2-1, the CDR3 gives the full variable domain: EPEVTQTPSHQVTQMGQEVILRCVPISNHLYFYWYRQILGQKVEFLVSFYNNEISEKSEIFDDQFSVERPDGSNFTLKIRSTKLEDSAMYFCASSQNQGNEQFFGPGTRLTVL.

The V call is TRBV27, the J call TRBJ2-1; 14 bases line up with TRBD2. The V gene end was trimmed by 4 bases and the J gene end by 13 bases; junction bases not matched to a gene: 9. The CDR3 spans 15 residues. CDR1 MNHEY and CDR2 SMNVEV come from the germline V gene (reference sequence). CDR3 DNA sequence: TGTGCCAGCAGTTCAGCGGGACTAGCGGGAGAGTTACAGTTCTTC. Its protein is CASSSAGLAGELQFF.